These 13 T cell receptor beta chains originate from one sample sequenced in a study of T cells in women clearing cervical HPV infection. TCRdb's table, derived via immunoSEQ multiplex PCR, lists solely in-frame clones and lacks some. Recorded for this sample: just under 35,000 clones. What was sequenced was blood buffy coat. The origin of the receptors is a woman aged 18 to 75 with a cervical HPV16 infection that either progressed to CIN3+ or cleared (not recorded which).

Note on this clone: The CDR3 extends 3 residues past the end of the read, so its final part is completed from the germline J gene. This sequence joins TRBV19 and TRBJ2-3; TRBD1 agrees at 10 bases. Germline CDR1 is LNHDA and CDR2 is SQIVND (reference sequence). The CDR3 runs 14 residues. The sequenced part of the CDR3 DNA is TGTGCCAGTAGTATCGGGACAGGGGAAGAGACG. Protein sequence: CASSIGTGEET. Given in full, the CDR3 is CASSIGTGEETQYF. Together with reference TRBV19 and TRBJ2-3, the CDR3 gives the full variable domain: DGGITQSPKYLFRKEGQNVTLSCEQNLNHDAMYWYRQDPGQGLRLIYYSQIVNDFQKGDIAEGYSVSREKKESFPLTVTSAQKNPTAFYLCASSIGTGEETQYFGPGTRLTVL.

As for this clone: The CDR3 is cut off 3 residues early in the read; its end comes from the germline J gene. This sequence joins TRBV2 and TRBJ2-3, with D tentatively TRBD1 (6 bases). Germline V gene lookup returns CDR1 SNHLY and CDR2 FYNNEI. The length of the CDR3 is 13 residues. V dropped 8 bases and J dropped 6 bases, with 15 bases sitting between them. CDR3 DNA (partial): TGTGCCAGCGTCACAGGGATACCCGATACG. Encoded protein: CASVTGIPDT. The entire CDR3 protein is CASVTGIPDTQYF.

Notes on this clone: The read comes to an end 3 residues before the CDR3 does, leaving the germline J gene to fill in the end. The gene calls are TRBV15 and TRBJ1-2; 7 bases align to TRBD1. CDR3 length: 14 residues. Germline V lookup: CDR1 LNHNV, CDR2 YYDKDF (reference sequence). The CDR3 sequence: CATSRRTTGYGYTF. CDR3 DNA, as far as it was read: TGTGCCACCAGCAGAAGAACGACAGGGTACGGC.

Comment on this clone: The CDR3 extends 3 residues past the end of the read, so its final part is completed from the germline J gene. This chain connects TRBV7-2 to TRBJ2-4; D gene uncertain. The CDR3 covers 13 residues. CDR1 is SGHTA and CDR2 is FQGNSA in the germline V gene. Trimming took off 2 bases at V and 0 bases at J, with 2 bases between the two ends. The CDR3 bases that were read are TGTGCCAGCAGCTTACTAGCCAAAAACATT. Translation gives CASSLLAKNI. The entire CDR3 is CASSLLAKNIQYF.

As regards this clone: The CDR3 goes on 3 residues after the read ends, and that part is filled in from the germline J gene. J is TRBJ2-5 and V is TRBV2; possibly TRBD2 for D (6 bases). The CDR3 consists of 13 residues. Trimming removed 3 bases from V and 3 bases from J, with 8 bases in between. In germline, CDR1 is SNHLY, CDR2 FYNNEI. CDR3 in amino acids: CASSDGGKETQYF. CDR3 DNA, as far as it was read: TGTGCCAGCAGTGATGGGGGGAAAGAGACC.

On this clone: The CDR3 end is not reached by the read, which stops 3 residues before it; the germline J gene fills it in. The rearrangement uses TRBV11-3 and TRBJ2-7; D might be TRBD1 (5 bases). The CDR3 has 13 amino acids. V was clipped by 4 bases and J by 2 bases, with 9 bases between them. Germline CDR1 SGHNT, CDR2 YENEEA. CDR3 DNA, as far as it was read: TGTGCCAGCAGCTCCAGGGTAACCTACGAG. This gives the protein CASSSRVTYE. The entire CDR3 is CASSSRVTYEQYF.

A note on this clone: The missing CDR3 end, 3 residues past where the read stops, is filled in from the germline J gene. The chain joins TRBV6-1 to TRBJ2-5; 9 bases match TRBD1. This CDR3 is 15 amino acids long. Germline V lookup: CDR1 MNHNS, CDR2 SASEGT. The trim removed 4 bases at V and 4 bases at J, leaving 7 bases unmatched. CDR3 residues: CASSARDRAAETQYF. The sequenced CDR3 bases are TGTGCCAGCAGTGCCCGGGACAGGGCTGCAGAGACC.

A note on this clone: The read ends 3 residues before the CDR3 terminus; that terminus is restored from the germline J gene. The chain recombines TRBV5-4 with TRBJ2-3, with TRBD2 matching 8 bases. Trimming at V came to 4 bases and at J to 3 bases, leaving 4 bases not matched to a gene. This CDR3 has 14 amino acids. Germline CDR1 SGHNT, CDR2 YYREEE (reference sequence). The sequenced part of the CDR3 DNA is TGTGCCAGCAGCCAAGCGGGAGTGACAGATACG. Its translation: CASSQAGVTDT. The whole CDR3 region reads CASSQAGVTDTQYF.

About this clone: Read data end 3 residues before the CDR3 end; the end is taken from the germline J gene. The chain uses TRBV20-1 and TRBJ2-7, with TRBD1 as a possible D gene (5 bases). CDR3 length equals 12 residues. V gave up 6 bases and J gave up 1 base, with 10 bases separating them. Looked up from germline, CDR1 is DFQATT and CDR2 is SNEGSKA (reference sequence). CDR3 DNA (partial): TGCAGTGCGCCGACAGCGTCCTACGAG. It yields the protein CSAPTASYE. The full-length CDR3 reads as CSAPTASYEQYF.

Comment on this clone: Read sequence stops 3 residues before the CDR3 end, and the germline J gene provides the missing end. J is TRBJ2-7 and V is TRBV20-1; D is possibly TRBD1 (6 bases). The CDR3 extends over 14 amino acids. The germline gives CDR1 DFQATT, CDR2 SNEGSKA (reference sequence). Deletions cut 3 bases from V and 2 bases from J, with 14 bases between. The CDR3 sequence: CSASRLQGAYEQYF. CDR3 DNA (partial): TGCAGTGCTAGTCGATTACAGGGCGCCTACGAG.

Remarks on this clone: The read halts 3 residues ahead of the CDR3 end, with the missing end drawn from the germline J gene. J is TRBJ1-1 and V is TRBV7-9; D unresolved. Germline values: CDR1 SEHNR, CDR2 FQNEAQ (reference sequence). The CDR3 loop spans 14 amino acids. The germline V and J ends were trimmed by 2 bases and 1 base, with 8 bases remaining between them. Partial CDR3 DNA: TGTGCCAGCAGCTTACAACAAGGGAACACTGAA. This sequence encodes CASSLQQGNTE. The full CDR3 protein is CASSLQQGNTEAFF.

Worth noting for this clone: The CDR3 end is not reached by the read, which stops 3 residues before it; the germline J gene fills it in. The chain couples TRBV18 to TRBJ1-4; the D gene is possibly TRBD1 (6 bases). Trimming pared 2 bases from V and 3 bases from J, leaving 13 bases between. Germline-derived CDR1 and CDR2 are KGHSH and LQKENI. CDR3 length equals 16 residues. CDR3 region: CASSPELGAPNEKLFF. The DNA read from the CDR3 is TGTGCCAGCTCACCAGAATTGGGGGCACCTAATGAAAAA.

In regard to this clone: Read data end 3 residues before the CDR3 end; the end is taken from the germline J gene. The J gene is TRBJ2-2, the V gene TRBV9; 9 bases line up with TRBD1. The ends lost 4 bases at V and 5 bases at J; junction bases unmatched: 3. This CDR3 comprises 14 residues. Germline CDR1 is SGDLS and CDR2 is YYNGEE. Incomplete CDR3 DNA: TGTGCCAGCAGCACTGGACAGGGGACCGGGGAG. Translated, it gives CASSTGQGTGE. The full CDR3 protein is CASSTGQGTGELFF.